This is a list of T cell receptor beta chains from one sample in a study of T cell repertoires in cytomegalovirus infection. TCRdb ran MiXCR on the reads and lists one entry per CDR3 protein. The table lists 750,000 to 900,000 distinct CDR3 sequences, just under 30% of them singletons. The antigens for these receptors are not known. The sequences come from cultured CD8+ T cells from PBMCs, collected from culture after CMV antigen stimulation. These receptors came from a human donor in good health (CMV status not recorded). Some clones in this sample may be carry-over from other donors' samples. The CDR3 runs from the conserved cysteine through the conserved F or W. The D gene is left open where the match is weak. Part of the rows lack a size; the others show once, few, many or a class for expanded clones.

v_gene	d_gene	j_gene	abundance	CDR3aa	CDR3nt
TRBV7-3	-	TRBJ2-5	-	CASSKGGGSQETQYF	TGTGCCAGCTCAAAGGGGGGGGGTTCCCAAGAGACCCAGTACTTC
TRBV12-3/TRBV12-4	-	TRBJ1-5	-	CASISSGGVYSNQPQHF	TGTGCCAGCATTTCTTCGGGGGGGGTATATAGCAATCAGCCCCAGCATTTT
TRBV7-6	-	TRBJ1-5	-	CASSLGWGEEDNQPQHF	TGTGCCAGCAGCTTAGGGTGGGGGGAAGAGGACAATCAGCCCCAGCATTTT
TRBV12-3/TRBV12-4	TRBD2	TRBJ2-3	many	CASSPAGEDTQYF	TGTGCCAGCAGCCCAGCGGGGGAAGATACGCAGTATTTT
TRBV5-1	TRBD1	TRBJ2-7	-	CASSLPPGQGAYEQYF	TGCGCCAGCAGCTTGCCCCCGGGACAGGGGGCCTACGAGCAGTACTTC
TRBV7-9	-	TRBJ2-1	-	CASSLGGEPYNEQFF	TGTGCCAGCAGCTTAGGGGGTGAACCCTACAATGAGCAGTTCTTC
TRBV7-9	-	TRBJ1-2	many	CASSFGRNYGYTF	TGTGCCAGCAGCTTTGGCAGGAACTATGGCTACACCTTC
TRBV6-5	TRBD2	TRBJ2-3	-	CASSYRLAGGRLRSTDTQYF	TGTGCCAGCAGTTACCGACTAGCGGGGGGGCGGCTGAGGAGTACAGATACGCAGTATTTT
TRBV6-1	-	TRBJ2-3	once	CASSCLRRAPSTDTQYF	TGTGCCAGCAGTTGCCTCCGTCGAGCGCCGAGCACAGATACGCAGTATTTT
TRBV7-2	-	TRBJ1-5	many	CASSLNRINQPQHF	TGTGCCAGCAGCTTAAACAGGATCAATCAGCCCCAGCATTTT
TRBV15	-	TRBJ2-1	once	CATSRDRAINEQFF	TGTGCCACCAGCAGAGATAGGGCCATCAATGAGCAGTTCTTC
TRBV20-1	-	TRBJ1-2	-	CSAENTNQGNGYTF	TGCAGTGCCGAAAACACCAATCAGGGTAATGGCTACACCTTC
TRBV2	-	TRBJ1-5	-	CASWGGLWQPQHF	TGTGCCAGCTGGGGGGGTCTTTGGCAGCCCCAGCATTTT
TRBV6-2/TRBV6-3	-	TRBJ2-2	-	CASSYPKQSSTGELFF	TGTGCCAGCAGTTACCCCAAACAGAGTAGCACCGGGGAGCTGTTTTTT
TRBV6-2/TRBV6-3	-	TRBJ1-2	-	CASSYETGLLRGYTF	TGTGCCAGCAGTTACGAAACGGGACTCTTGCGTGGCTACACCTTC
TRBV6-1	-	TRBJ1-1	few	CASTHGTEAFF	TGTGCCAGCACCCACGGGACTGAAGCTTTCTTT
TRBV14	TRBD1	TRBJ2-1	-	CASSQYGQGDSEQFF	TGTGCCAGCAGCCAATATGGACAGGGGGATAGTGAGCAGTTCTTC
TRBV29-1	TRBD2	TRBJ2-1	-	CSVEEAAGGERYEQFF	TGCAGCGTTGAAGAGGCAGCGGGGGGCGAGAGGTATGAGCAGTTCTTC
TRBV19	-	TRBJ1-1	few	CASSENRDTSNTEAFF	TGTGCCAGTAGTGAAAACAGGGACACATCGAACACTGAAGCTTTCTTT
TRBV11-3	TRBD2	TRBJ2-5	-	CASSPGEGSGETQYF	TGTGCCAGCAGCCCGGGGGAGGGCTCTGGGGAGACCCAGTACTTC
TRBV6-1	-	TRBJ2-1	-	CASSEASRFTPRNEQFF	TGTGCCAGCAGTGAAGCATCCCGGTTCACCCCACGGAATGAGCAGTTCTTC
TRBV6-5	TRBD2	TRBJ2-1	many	CASSYSGLRNEQFF	TGTGCCAGCAGTTACTCGGGACTAAGAAATGAGCAGTTCTTC
TRBV6-5	-	TRBJ2-3	few	CASRYYPEDWTDTQYF	TGTGCCAGCAGGTACTATCCGGAGGATTGGACAGATACGCAGTATTTT
TRBV28	TRBD1	TRBJ1-1	-	CASLPGDRGLDTEAFF	TGTGCCAGCCTACCCGGGGACAGGGGTTTGGACACTGAAGCTTTCTTT
TRBV10-2	-	TRBJ1-6	few	CASSLDTLTLHF	TGCGCCAGCAGTTTGGACACCCTTACCCTCCACTTT
TRBV7-2	-	TRBJ1-3	many	CASSPVGSGNTIYF	TGTGCCAGCAGCCCGGTCGGGTCTGGAAACACCATATATTTT
TRBV7-2	TRBD2	TRBJ2-7	few	CASSTIGGEGYEQYF	TGTGCCAGCAGTACAATCGGGGGGGAGGGTTACGAGCAGTACTTC
TRBV7-9	-	TRBJ2-6	-	CASSLVRRLSSGANVLTF	TGTGCCAGCAGCTTAGTGCGGCGCCTCTCCTCTGGGGCCAACGTCCTGACTTTC
TRBV12-3/TRBV12-4	-	TRBJ2-2	once	CASTGGLVGELFF	TGTGCCAGCACTGGCGGCCTTGTCGGGGAGCTGTTTTTT
TRBV2	-	TRBJ1-1	-	CASPLLGGKTEAFF	TGTGCCAGTCCCCTTCTGGGGGGTAAGACTGAAGCTTTCTTT
TRBV7-6	TRBD2	TRBJ2-1	few	CASSQAGGLGQFF	TGTGCCAGCAGCCAAGCGGGGGGGCTTGGGCAGTTCTTC
TRBV6-1	-	TRBJ2-3	once	CASSELFDTQYF	TGTGCCAGCAGTGAACTTTTTGATACGCAGTATTTT
TRBV12-3/TRBV12-4	-	TRBJ2-4	-	CASSIGAGGNIQYF	TGTGCCAGCAGTATCGGGGCTGGGGGAAACATTCAGTACTTC
TRBV7-6	-	TRBJ1-5	many	CASSLVETVSNQPQHF	TGTGCTAGCAGCTTAGTAGAGACAGTTAGCAATCAGCCCCAGCATTTT
TRBV11-2	-	TRBJ2-2	few	CASSLAFPGELFF	TGTGCCAGCAGCTTGGCCTTTCCCGGGGAGCTGTTTTTT
TRBV5-6	TRBD1	TRBJ2-1	-	CASSPFIVRGQGDNEQFF	TGTGCCAGCAGTCCCTTTATTGTTCGGGGACAGGGTGACAATGAGCAGTTCTTC